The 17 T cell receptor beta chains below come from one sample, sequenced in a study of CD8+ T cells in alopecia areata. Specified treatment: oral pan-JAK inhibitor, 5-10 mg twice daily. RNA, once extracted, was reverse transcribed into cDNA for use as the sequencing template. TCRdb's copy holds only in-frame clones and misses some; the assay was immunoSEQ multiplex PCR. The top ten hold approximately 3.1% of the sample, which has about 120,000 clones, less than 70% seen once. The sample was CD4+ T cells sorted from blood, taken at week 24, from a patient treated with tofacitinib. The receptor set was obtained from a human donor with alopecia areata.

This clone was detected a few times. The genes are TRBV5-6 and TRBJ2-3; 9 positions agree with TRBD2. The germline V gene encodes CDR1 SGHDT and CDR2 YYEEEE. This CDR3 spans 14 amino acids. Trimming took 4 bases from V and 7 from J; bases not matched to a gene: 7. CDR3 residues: CASSRTSDGHTQYF. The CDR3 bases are TGTGCCAGCAGCCGGACTAGCGACGGGCATACGCAGTATTTT.

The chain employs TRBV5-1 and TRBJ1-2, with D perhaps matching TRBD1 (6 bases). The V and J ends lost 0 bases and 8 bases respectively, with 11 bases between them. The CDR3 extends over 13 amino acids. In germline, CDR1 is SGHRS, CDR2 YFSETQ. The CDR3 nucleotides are TGCGCCAGCAGCTTGGAACAGGGAGGAGGCTACACCTTC. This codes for CASSLEQGGGYTF.

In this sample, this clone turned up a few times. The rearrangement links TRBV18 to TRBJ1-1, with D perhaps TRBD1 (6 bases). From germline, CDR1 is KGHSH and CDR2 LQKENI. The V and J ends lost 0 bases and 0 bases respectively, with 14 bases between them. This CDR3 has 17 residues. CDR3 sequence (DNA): TGTGCCAGCTCACCACCTGCCGGGGGCTGGATGAACACTGAAGCTTTCTTT. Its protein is CASSPPAGGWMNTEAFF.

CDR3: CASSLVTPRRVNTEAFF. The CDR3 DNA is TGCGCCAGCAGCTTGGTAACCCCCCGCAGGGTGAACACTGAAGCTTTCTTT. This chain connects TRBV5-1 to TRBJ1-1, with a possible D match to TRBD1 (5 bases). With 0 bases removed from V and 0 bases from J, the gap between germline ends came to 15 bases. The CDR3 spans 17 residues. The germline CDR1 and CDR2 sequences are SGHRS and YFSETQ. Combining the CDR3 with reference TRBV5-1 and TRBJ1-1 gives the whole variable domain KAGVTQTPRYLIKTRGQQVTLSCSPISGHRSVSWYQQTPGQGLQFLFEYFSETQRNKGNFPGRFSGRQFSNSRSEMNVSTLELGDSALYLCASSLVTPRRVNTEAFFGQGTRLTVV.

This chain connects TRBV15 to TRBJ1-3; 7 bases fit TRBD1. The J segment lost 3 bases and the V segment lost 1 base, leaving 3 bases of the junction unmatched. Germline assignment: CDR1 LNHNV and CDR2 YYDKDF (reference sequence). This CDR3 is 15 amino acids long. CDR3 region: CATSRADRDGNTIYF. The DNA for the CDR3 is TGTGCCACCAGCAGAGCAGACAGGGATGGAAACACCATATATTTT. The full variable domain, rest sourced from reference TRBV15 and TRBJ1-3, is DAMVIQNPRYQVTQFGKPVTLSCSQTLNHNVMYWYQQKSSQAPKLLFHYYDKDFNNEADTPDNFQSRRPNTSFCFLDIRSPGLGDTAMYLCATSRADRDGNTIYFGEGSWLTVV.

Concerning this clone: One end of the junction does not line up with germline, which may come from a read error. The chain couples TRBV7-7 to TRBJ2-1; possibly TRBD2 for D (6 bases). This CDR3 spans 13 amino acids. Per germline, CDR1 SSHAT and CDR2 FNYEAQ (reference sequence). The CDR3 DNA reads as TGTGCTAGCAGCATGACTAGATTCAATGAGCAGTTCTTC. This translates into CASSMTRFNEQFF.

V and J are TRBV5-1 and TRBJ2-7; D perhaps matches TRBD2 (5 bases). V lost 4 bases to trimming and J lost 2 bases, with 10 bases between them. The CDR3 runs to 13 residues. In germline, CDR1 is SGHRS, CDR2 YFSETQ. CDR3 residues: CASSQSGTYEQYF. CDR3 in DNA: TGCGCCAGCAGCCAGTCGGGGACCTACGAGCAGTACTTC.

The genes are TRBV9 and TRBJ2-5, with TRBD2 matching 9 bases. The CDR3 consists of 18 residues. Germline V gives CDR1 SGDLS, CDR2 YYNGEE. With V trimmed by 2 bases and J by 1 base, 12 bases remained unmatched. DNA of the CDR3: TGTGCCAGCAGCGTGGGGATAGCGGGGGCCCAGGGCCAAGAGACCCAGTACTTC. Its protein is CASSVGIAGAQGQETQYF.

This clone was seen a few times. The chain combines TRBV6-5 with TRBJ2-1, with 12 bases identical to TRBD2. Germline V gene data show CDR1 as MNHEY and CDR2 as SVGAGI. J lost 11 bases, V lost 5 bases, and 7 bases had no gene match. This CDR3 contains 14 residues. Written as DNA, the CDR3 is TGTGCCAGCAGTACGACTAGCGGGGGCCGGAAGCAGTTCTTC. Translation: CASSTTSGGRKQFF.

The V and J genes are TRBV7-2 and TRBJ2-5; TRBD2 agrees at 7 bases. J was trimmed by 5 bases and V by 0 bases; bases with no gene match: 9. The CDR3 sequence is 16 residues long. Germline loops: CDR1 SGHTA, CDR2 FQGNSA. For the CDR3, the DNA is TGTGCCAGCAGCTTAGCCCCGGGGGGAGGAGGCGAGACCCAGTACTTC. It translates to CASSLAPGGGGETQYF.

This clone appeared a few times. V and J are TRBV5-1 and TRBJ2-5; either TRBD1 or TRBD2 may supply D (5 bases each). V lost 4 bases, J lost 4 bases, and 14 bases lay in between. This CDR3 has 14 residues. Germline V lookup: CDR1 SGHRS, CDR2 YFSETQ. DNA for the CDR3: TGCGCCAGCAGCCCCGGGACGGTGGGAGAGACCCAGTACTTC. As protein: CASSPGTVGETQYF.

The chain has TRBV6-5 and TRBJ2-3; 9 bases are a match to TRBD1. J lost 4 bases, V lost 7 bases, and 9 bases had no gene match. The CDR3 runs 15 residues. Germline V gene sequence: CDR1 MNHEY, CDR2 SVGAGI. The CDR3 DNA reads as TGTGCCAGCACCCCGGGACAGGGAGGAGCAGATACGCAGTATTTT. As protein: CASTPGQGGADTQYF.

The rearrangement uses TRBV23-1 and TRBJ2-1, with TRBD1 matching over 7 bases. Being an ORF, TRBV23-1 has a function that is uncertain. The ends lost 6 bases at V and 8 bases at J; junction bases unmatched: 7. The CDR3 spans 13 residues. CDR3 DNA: TGCGCCAGCAGCAACCGACAGGGCCATGAGCAGTTCTTC. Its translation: CASSNRQGHEQFF.

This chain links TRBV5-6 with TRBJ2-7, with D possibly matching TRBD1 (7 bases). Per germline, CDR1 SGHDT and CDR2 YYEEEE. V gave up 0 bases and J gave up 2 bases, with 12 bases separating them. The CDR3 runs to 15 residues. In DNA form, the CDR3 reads TGTGCCAGCAGCTTGGAGCCAGGGGGGACCTACGAGCAGTACTTC. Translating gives CASSLEPGGTYEQYF.

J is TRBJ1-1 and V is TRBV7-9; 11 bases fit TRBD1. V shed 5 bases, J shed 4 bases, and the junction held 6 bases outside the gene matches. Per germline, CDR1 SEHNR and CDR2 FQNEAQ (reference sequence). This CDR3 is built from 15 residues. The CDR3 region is CASSHQGQGGTEAFF. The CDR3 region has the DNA TGTGCCAGCAGCCACCAGGGACAGGGGGGCACTGAAGCTTTCTTT.

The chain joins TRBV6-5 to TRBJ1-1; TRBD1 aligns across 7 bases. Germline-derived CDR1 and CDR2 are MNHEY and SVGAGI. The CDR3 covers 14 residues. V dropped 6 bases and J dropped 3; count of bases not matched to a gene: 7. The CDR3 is CASRIHRGHTEAFF. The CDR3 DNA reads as TGTGCCAGCAGAATCCACAGGGGACACACTGAAGCTTTCTTT.

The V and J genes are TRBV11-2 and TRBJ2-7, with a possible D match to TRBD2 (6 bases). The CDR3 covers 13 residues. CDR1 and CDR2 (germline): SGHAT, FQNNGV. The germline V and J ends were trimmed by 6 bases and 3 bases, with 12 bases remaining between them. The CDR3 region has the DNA TGTGCCAGCAGTTCCCTAGCGCACTACGAGCAGTACTTC. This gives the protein CASSSLAHYEQYF.